A selection of T cell receptor beta chains follows, all from one sample in a study of control samples from healthy donors and cancer patients. Measured with immunoSEQ multiplex PCR; TCRdb has only the in-frame clones, and not every one. The table shows some 140,000 clones, with 75% to 90% occurring only once. The sample taken for sequencing was blood. Receptors originate from a young woman in good health. Both conserved end residues are part of each CDR3. Fields, in order: clone size, J gene, D gene, V gene, CDR3 DNA, CDR3 protein. The D gene is left open where the match is weak. Clone sizes are given selectively: once, few, many, or a class where the clone is expanded.

abundance: NA
j_gene: TRBJ2-5
d_gene: NA
v_gene: TRBV27
CDR3nt: TGTGCCAGTGGCCCAGGGTTTCCAGAGACCCAGTACTTC
CDR3aa: CASGPGFPETQYF

abundance: NA
j_gene: TRBJ1-6
d_gene: NA
v_gene: TRBV28
CDR3nt: TGTGCCAGCAACCCTAGAAGGACCCTGTCACCCCTCCACTTT
CDR3aa: CASNPRRTLSPLHF

abundance: NA
j_gene: TRBJ2-3
d_gene: NA
v_gene: TRBV10-3
CDR3nt: TGTGCCTTAGGAGGAGATACGCAGTATTTT
CDR3aa: CALGGDTQYF

abundance: NA
j_gene: TRBJ2-7
d_gene: NA
v_gene: TRBV10-3
CDR3nt: TGTGCCATCAGTGACCGGGCCTACGAGCAGTACTTC
CDR3aa: CAISDRAYEQYF

abundance: NA
j_gene: TRBJ1-3
d_gene: NA
v_gene: TRBV6-1
CDR3nt: TGTGCCAGCAGTGACCAGGGAGGCGCTGGAAACACCATATATTTT
CDR3aa: CASSDQGGAGNTIYF

abundance: NA
j_gene: TRBJ1-1
d_gene: NA
v_gene: TRBV18
CDR3nt: TGTGCCAGCTCACGCGGCGGGACCAGAGCGAACACTGAAGCTTTCTTT
CDR3aa: CASSRGGTRANTEAFF

abundance: NA
j_gene: TRBJ2-3
d_gene: TRBD2
v_gene: TRBV6-5
CDR3nt: TGTGCCAGCACCGGGAGGATTAGCACAGATACGCAGTATTTT
CDR3aa: CASTGRISTDTQYF

abundance: few
j_gene: TRBJ2-1
d_gene: TRBD2
v_gene: TRBV5-4
CDR3nt: TGTGCCAGCAGCTTGGGGGCTAGCGGATCCTACAATGAGCAGTTCTTC
CDR3aa: CASSLGASGSYNEQFF

abundance: NA
j_gene: TRBJ1-4
d_gene: NA
v_gene: TRBV6-5
CDR3nt: TGTGCCAGCACCTCAGGGCAAAGAGGTGAAAAACTGTTTTTT
CDR3aa: CASTSGQRGEKLFF

abundance: few
j_gene: TRBJ2-1
d_gene: TRBD2
v_gene: TRBV7-7
CDR3nt: TGTGCTAGCAGCTTTGGTGTTAGCGGGGTAAATGAGCAGTTCTTC
CDR3aa: CASSFGVSGVNEQFF

abundance: NA
j_gene: TRBJ1-1
d_gene: TRBD1
v_gene: TRBV5-1
CDR3nt: TGCGCCAGCAGCTTGCGACAGGGACAGGATACTGAAGCTTTCTTT
CDR3aa: CASSLRQGQDTEAFF

abundance: few
j_gene: TRBJ2-1
d_gene: NA
v_gene: TRBV5-4
CDR3nt: TGTGCCAGCAAGGGCGTGGGGGCAAATGAGCAGTTCTTC
CDR3aa: CASKGVGANEQFF

abundance: NA
j_gene: TRBJ1-1
d_gene: NA
v_gene: TRBV19
CDR3nt: TGTGCCAGTTACGGACAGTTTATGAACACTGAAGCTTTCTTT
CDR3aa: CASYGQFMNTEAFF

abundance: NA
j_gene: TRBJ1-5
d_gene: NA
v_gene: TRBV7-9
CDR3nt: TGTGCCAGCAGCGAGGAGGACAGCAATCAGCCCCAGCATTTT
CDR3aa: CASSEEDSNQPQHF

abundance: NA
j_gene: TRBJ2-7
d_gene: NA
v_gene: TRBV14
CDR3nt: TGTGCCAGCAGCCAAGCGACGACAGTCCGCAACGAGCAGTACTTC
CDR3aa: CASSQATTVRNEQYF

abundance: NA
j_gene: TRBJ2-7
d_gene: NA
v_gene: TRBV5-6
CDR3nt: TGTGCCAGCAGCTTTTTGCTCGGTGGGAAAGTAGGGGAGCAGTACTTC
CDR3aa: CASSFLLGGKVGEQYF

abundance: NA
j_gene: TRBJ2-1
d_gene: NA
v_gene: TRBV9
CDR3nt: TGTGCCAGCAGCGTAGATACCGTCTACAATGAGCAGTTCTTC
CDR3aa: CASSVDTVYNEQFF

abundance: NA
j_gene: TRBJ2-7
d_gene: TRBD2
v_gene: TRBV29-1
CDR3nt: TGCAGCGTCGGAGGGTTACTAGCGGGAGGGTCGACACACCCCTACGAGCAGTACTTC
CDR3aa: CSVGGLLAGGSTHPYEQYF

abundance: NA
j_gene: TRBJ2-2
d_gene: TRBD2
v_gene: TRBV6-5
CDR3nt: TGTGCCAGCAGTTACCTCCTAGCGGGAGTTGGCGGGGAGCTGTTTTTT
CDR3aa: CASSYLLAGVGGELFF

abundance: NA
j_gene: TRBJ1-6
d_gene: TRBD1
v_gene: TRBV7-2
CDR3nt: TGTGCCAGCAGCTCCGGACAGGGGGCGGGATCACCCCTCCACTTT
CDR3aa: CASSSGQGAGSPLHF

abundance: once
j_gene: TRBJ2-5
d_gene: TRBD1
v_gene: TRBV14
CDR3nt: TGTGCCAGCAGCCCTGGGACAGGGGGTTCAGAGACCCAGTACTTC
CDR3aa: CASSPGTGGSETQYF

abundance: NA
j_gene: TRBJ1-4
d_gene: TRBD1
v_gene: TRBV5-6
CDR3nt: TGTGCCAGCAGCTATGGACAGGGCAAGAATGAAAAACTGTTTTTT
CDR3aa: CASSYGQGKNEKLFF

abundance: NA
j_gene: TRBJ2-1
d_gene: TRBD2
v_gene: TRBV19
CDR3nt: TGTGCCAGTCGGACTAGCGGGAATTACAATGAGCAGTTCTTC
CDR3aa: CASRTSGNYNEQFF

abundance: NA
j_gene: TRBJ2-2
d_gene: TRBD2
v_gene: TRBV18
CDR3nt: TGTGCCAGCTCACCCGGACTAGCGGGATCCACCGGGGAGCTGTTTTTT
CDR3aa: CASSPGLAGSTGELFF

abundance: NA
j_gene: TRBJ2-1
d_gene: TRBD2
v_gene: TRBV7-9
CDR3nt: TGTGCCAGCAGCCCGGGGCTAGCGGGTGAGCAGTTCTTC
CDR3aa: CASSPGLAGEQFF

abundance: NA
j_gene: TRBJ2-7
d_gene: NA
v_gene: TRBV29-1
CDR3nt: TGCAGCGTTGCCAGGGGCCCCTACGAGCAGTACTTC
CDR3aa: CSVARGPYEQYF

abundance: NA
j_gene: TRBJ1-3
d_gene: TRBD1
v_gene: TRBV30
CDR3nt: TGTGCCTGGAGGGGTCGGGGACAGGGACACACCATATATTTT
CDR3aa: CAWRGRGQGHTIYF

abundance: NA
j_gene: TRBJ1-5
d_gene: NA
v_gene: TRBV5-5
CDR3nt: TGTGCCAGCAGCTTGCCCGGGCAGGGTAATCAGCCCCAGCATTTT
CDR3aa: CASSLPGQGNQPQHF

abundance: NA
j_gene: TRBJ2-5
d_gene: NA
v_gene: TRBV6-5
CDR3nt: TGTGCCAGCAGGGGGACACACCAAGAGACCCAGTACTTC
CDR3aa: CASRGTHQETQYF

abundance: NA
j_gene: TRBJ2-5
d_gene: NA
v_gene: TRBV7-9
CDR3nt: TGTGCCAGCAGCTTAGCGGGGTTGGGTTTGACCCAAGAGACCCAGTACTTC
CDR3aa: CASSLAGLGLTQETQYF

abundance: NA
j_gene: TRBJ1-3
d_gene: TRBD1
v_gene: TRBV25-1
CDR3nt: TGTGCCAGCAGAGGACAGGGCTCGGGAAACACCATATATTTT
CDR3aa: CASRGQGSGNTIYF

abundance: NA
j_gene: TRBJ2-7
d_gene: NA
v_gene: TRBV5-6
CDR3nt: TGTGCCAGCAGCTCGGAGCGCTACGAGCAGTACTTC
CDR3aa: CASSSERYEQYF

abundance: NA
j_gene: TRBJ2-1
d_gene: NA
v_gene: TRBV3-1/TRBV3-2
CDR3nt: TGTGCCAGCAGCCAGGACTCCCCCCATGAGCAGTTCTTC
CDR3aa: CASSQDSPHEQFF

abundance: NA
j_gene: TRBJ2-1
d_gene: NA
v_gene: TRBV3-1/TRBV3-2
CDR3nt: TGTGCCAGCAGCCAAGAGGGGCATGAGCAGTTCTTC
CDR3aa: CASSQEGHEQFF

abundance: NA
j_gene: TRBJ2-5
d_gene: TRBD1
v_gene: TRBV4-1
CDR3nt: TGCGCCAGCAGCCCTCTAGGGGCAGGGGGCGAGACCCAGTACTTC
CDR3aa: CASSPLGAGGETQYF

abundance: few
j_gene: TRBJ1-5
d_gene: TRBD1
v_gene: TRBV10-3
CDR3nt: TGTGCCATCAGTGACGGACAGGGTGAAGTTCGCAATCAGCCCCAGCATTTT
CDR3aa: CAISDGQGEVRNQPQHF

abundance: NA
j_gene: TRBJ1-5
d_gene: TRBD1
v_gene: TRBV2
CDR3nt: TGTGCCAGCAGTGTAGACAGGGTCAATCAGCCCCAGCATTTT
CDR3aa: CASSVDRVNQPQHF

abundance: NA
j_gene: TRBJ2-7
d_gene: NA
v_gene: TRBV6-1
CDR3nt: TGTGCCAGCAGTGATCGACAGACCTACGAGCAGTACTTC
CDR3aa: CASSDRQTYEQYF

abundance: NA
j_gene: TRBJ1-3
d_gene: NA
v_gene: TRBV5-1
CDR3nt: TGCGCCAGCAGCTCCTCAGGGGCTGAAGGAAACACCATATATTTT
CDR3aa: CASSSSGAEGNTIYF

abundance: few
j_gene: TRBJ2-1
d_gene: TRBD2
v_gene: TRBV12-5
CDR3nt: TGTGCTAGTGGTTTGGGGGACTACTACAATGAGCAGTTCTTC
CDR3aa: CASGLGDYYNEQFF

abundance: NA
j_gene: TRBJ1-3
d_gene: NA
v_gene: TRBV11-2
CDR3nt: TGTGCCAGCAGCTTAGATGGTTCTGCGGGAAACACCATATATTTT
CDR3aa: CASSLDGSAGNTIYF

abundance: NA
j_gene: TRBJ2-3
d_gene: TRBD2
v_gene: TRBV7-3
CDR3nt: TGTGCCAGCAGCCCCCCCGGGACTAGCGGAGATACGCAGTATTTT
CDR3aa: CASSPPGTSGDTQYF

abundance: NA
j_gene: TRBJ1-5
d_gene: NA
v_gene: TRBV25-1
CDR3nt: TGTGCCAGCAGTGACTTGGTCTTGGATCAGCCCCAGCATTTT
CDR3aa: CASSDLVLDQPQHF

abundance: NA
j_gene: TRBJ2-7
d_gene: NA
v_gene: TRBV5-8
CDR3nt: TGTGCCAGCAGCTTGGGGGGTTACGAGCAGTACTTC
CDR3aa: CASSLGGYEQYF

abundance: NA
j_gene: TRBJ2-5
d_gene: NA
v_gene: TRBV28
CDR3nt: NA
CDR3aa: CASSTSSGTPFATQYF

abundance: NA
j_gene: TRBJ2-1
d_gene: TRBD2
v_gene: TRBV11-3
CDR3nt: TGTGCCAGCAGCTCCGGGGGGGCCAATGAGCAGTTCTTC
CDR3aa: CASSSGGANEQFF

abundance: NA
j_gene: TRBJ2-1
d_gene: TRBD1
v_gene: TRBV29-1
CDR3nt: TGCAGCGCTTTGGGACAGGGGGCGGTCAATGAGCAGTTCTTC
CDR3aa: CSALGQGAVNEQFF

abundance: NA
j_gene: TRBJ1-1
d_gene: NA
v_gene: TRBV6-1
CDR3nt: TGTGCCAGCAGTGAACAGGGGAACACTGAAGCTTTCTTT
CDR3aa: CASSEQGNTEAFF

abundance: once
j_gene: TRBJ2-7
d_gene: NA
v_gene: TRBV29-1
CDR3nt: TGCAGCGTTGGAGCAGGACTCTCCTACGAGCAGTACTTC
CDR3aa: CSVGAGLSYEQYF

abundance: NA
j_gene: TRBJ2-7
d_gene: TRBD1
v_gene: TRBV28
CDR3nt: TGTGCCAGCAGTGGGACAGGGTATACCTACGAGCAGTACTTC
CDR3aa: CASSGTGYTYEQYF

abundance: once
j_gene: TRBJ2-5
d_gene: NA
v_gene: TRBV5-1
CDR3nt: TGCGCCAGCAGCCCCGTCCCGGCCCCCGTAGAGACCCAGTACTTC
CDR3aa: CASSPVPAPVETQYF

abundance: once
j_gene: TRBJ2-3
d_gene: NA
v_gene: TRBV19
CDR3nt: TGTGCCAGTTCCCCGGGGTTCAACACAGATACGCAGTATTTT
CDR3aa: CASSPGFNTDTQYF